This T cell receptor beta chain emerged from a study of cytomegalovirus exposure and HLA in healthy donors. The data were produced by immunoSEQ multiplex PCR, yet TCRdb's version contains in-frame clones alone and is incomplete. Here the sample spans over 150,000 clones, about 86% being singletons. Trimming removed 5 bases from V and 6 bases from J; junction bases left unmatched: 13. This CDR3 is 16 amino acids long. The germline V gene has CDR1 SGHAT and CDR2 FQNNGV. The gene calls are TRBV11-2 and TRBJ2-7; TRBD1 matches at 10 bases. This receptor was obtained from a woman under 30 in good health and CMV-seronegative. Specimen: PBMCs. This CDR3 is CASSPFAGTGVGEQYF. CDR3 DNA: TGTGCCAGCAGCCCCTTTGCCGGGACAGGGGTAGGCGAGCAGTACTTC. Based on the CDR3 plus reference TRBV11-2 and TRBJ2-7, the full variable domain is EAGVAQSPRYKIIEKRQSVAFWCNPISGHATLYWYQQILGQGPKLLIQFQNNGVVDDSQLPKDRFSAERLKGVDSTLKIQPAKLEDSAVYLCASSPFAGTGVGEQYFGPGTRLTVT.